This entry concerns a single T cell receptor (beta chain). Its antigen is unidentified. Vbeta (60) and Jbeta (13) primers were used in the PCR. The protocol was immunoSEQ multiplex PCR, while the TCRdb copy is restricted to in-frame clones and leaves out a portion. The sample carries about 230,000 clones, more than 70% recorded once. The data belong to a study of cytomegalovirus exposure and HLA in healthy donors. General study results and limits: TCR beta V segments were, for the most part, productive about 87% or about 30% of the time in an earlier analysis. In a later analysis, at a false discovery rate of 0.05, about 17,000 TCR beta sequences matched HLA alleles. In a later analysis, TCR beta V- and J-gene trimming showed a link to a missense DCLRE1C variant.

The CDR3 consists of 12 residues. V lost 2 bases and J lost 3, with 6 bases in between. Germline assignment: CDR1 SGHRS and CDR2 YFSETQ. The J gene is TRBJ2-7, the V gene TRBV5-1; unclear D gene. The sequence was obtained from a boy younger than 18 in good health and CMV-seronegative. What was sequenced was PBMCs. The CDR3 region is CASSLRVYEQYF. For the CDR3, the DNA is TGCGCCAGCAGCTTACGGGTCTACGAGCAGTACTTC. Full variable domain (rest looked up from reference TRBV5-1 and TRBJ2-7): KAGVTQTPRYLIKTRGQQVTLSCSPISGHRSVSWYQQTPGQGLQFLFEYFSETQRNKGNFPGRFSGRQFSNSRSEMNVSTLELGDSALYLCASSLRVYEQYFGPGTRLTVT.